The 31 T cell receptor beta chains below come from one sample, sequenced in a study of shared clonotypes between healthy human individuals. Assay: immunoSEQ multiplex PCR; the TCRdb copy retains only in-frame clones and omits some. The sample gives more than 2,000,000 clones, around 90% of which show up once; 0.14% is in the top ten. Sequenced sample: naive CD4+ T cells sorted from blood. The subset denotes: CD45RA+ positively selected. The receptors shown here come from a man aged 18 to 30 in good health.

On this clone: Additional DNA sequences in this sample encode the identical CDR3. The V gene is TRBV19, the J gene TRBJ2-3; D is ambiguous. Looked up from germline, CDR1 is LNHDA and CDR2 is SQIVND (reference sequence). Deletions cut 6 bases from V and 0 bases from J, with 7 bases between. The CDR3 spans 13 residues. In DNA form, the CDR3 reads TGTGCCAGTAGATTGGGGAGCACAGATACGCAGTATTTT. This encodes CASRLGSTDTQYF. The full variable domain, in which reference TRBV19 and TRBJ2-3 provide the parts outside the CDR3, is DGGITQSPKYLFRKEGQNVTLSCEQNLNHDAMYWYRQDPGQGLRLIYYSQIVNDFQKGDIAEGYSVSREKKESFPLTVTSAQKNPTAFYLCASRLGSTDTQYFGPGTRLTVL.

This clone occurred a few times. This chain links TRBV29-1 with TRBJ1-1; possible D gene TRBD1, 5 bases. The CDR3 runs to 11 residues. Germline values: CDR1 SQVTM, CDR2 ANQGSEA. The germline V and J ends were trimmed by 7 bases and 6 bases, with 12 bases remaining between them. The CDR3 protein is CSAQRGPEAFF. In DNA, the CDR3 is TGCAGCGCTCAAAGGGGACCTGAAGCTTTCTTT.

Details on this clone: Other DNA sequences in this sample translate to the same CDR3. The chain recombines TRBV18 with TRBJ2-1, with 13 bases that match TRBD2. The J segment lost 7 bases and the V segment lost 0 bases, leaving 6 bases of the junction unmatched. CDR1 KGHSH and CDR2 LQKENI come from the germline V gene. The CDR3 runs 17 residues. Written as DNA, the CDR3 is TGTGCCAGCTCACCACCTGGAGGACTAGCGGGAGCGAATGAGCAGTTCTTC. This codes for CASSPPGGLAGANEQFF.

The CDR3 DNA follows: TGTGCCAGTAGTACCGTCCCGGGACACGGAACTAATGAAAAACTGTTTTTT. Its translation: CASSTVPGHGTNEKLFF. The chain is built from TRBV19 and TRBJ1-4, with D possibly TRBD1 on 6 matching bases. In germline, CDR1 is LNHDA, CDR2 SQIVND (reference sequence). The CDR3 is 17 amino acids. Trimming took off 4 bases at V and 1 base at J, with 16 bases between the two ends. Full variable domain (rest looked up from reference TRBV19 and TRBJ1-4): DGGITQSPKYLFRKEGQNVTLSCEQNLNHDAMYWYRQDPGQGLRLIYYSQIVNDFQKGDIAEGYSVSREKKESFPLTVTSAQKNPTAFYLCASSTVPGHGTNEKLFFGSGTQLSVL.

The chain links TRBV6-6 to TRBJ2-5; D call uncertain. The V gene lost 6 bases and the J gene lost 4 bases, with 18 bases spanning the gap. The CDR3 consists of 15 residues. Germline assignment: CDR1 MNHNY and CDR2 SVGAGI (reference sequence). CDR3 sequence (DNA): TGTGCCAGCAGCTCCGGGTACCCCAGAGGAGAGACCCAGTACTTC. It translates to CASSSGYPRGETQYF.

The chain links TRBV27 to TRBJ2-7, with 8 positions matching TRBD1. The V gene's germline CDR1 is MNHEY and CDR2 SMNVEV (reference sequence). The CDR3 spans 12 residues. Trimming cost V 6 bases and J 6 bases; bases outside gene matches: 4. In nucleotides, the CDR3 is TGTGCCAGCAGATTTGACAGGGGCGAGCAGTACTTC. Residues: CASRFDRGEQYF.

The chain links TRBV5-6 to TRBJ2-7; 11 nucleotides line up with TRBD1. With V trimmed by 4 bases and J by 6 bases, 9 bases remained unmatched. Germline values: CDR1 SGHDT, CDR2 YYEEEE. The CDR3 consists of 15 residues. The CDR3 DNA follows: TGTGCCAGCAGCCCGGGGGACAGGGGGTTCACCGAGCAGTACTTC. Amino acids: CASSPGDRGFTEQYF. The variable domain in full, completed from reference TRBV5-6 and TRBJ2-7, reads DAGVTQSPTHLIKTRGQQVTLRCSPKSGHDTVSWYQQALGQGPQFIFQYYEEEERQRGNFPDRFSGHQFPNYSSELNVNALLLGDSALYLCASSPGDRGFTEQYFGPGTRLTVT.

V and J are TRBV19 and TRBJ2-2; 10 nucleotides line up with TRBD2. Per germline, CDR1 LNHDA and CDR2 SQIVND (reference sequence). This CDR3 spans 14 amino acids. Unmatched junction bases numbered 3, after V lost 3 bases and J lost 8 bases. In DNA, the CDR3 is TGTGCCAGTAGTATTCTAGCGGGAGAAGGGGAGCTGTTTTTT. Its translation: CASSILAGEGELFF.

The chain uses TRBV6-6 and TRBJ1-2; D unresolved. Trimming shortened V by 2 bases and J by 2 bases, and 12 bases separated the two germline ends. This CDR3 has 15 residues. Germline V gene data show CDR1 as MNHNY and CDR2 as SVGAGI (reference sequence). The CDR3, as DNA: TGTGCCAGCAGTTACGTTGCGGGCCTAAACTATGGCTACACCTTC. This encodes CASSYVAGLNYGYTF.

The chain joins TRBV19 to TRBJ1-5, with a possible D match to TRBD1 (6 bases). Trimming cost V 4 bases and J 2 bases, with 15 bases left between them. The germline CDR1 and CDR2 sequences are LNHDA and SQIVND (reference sequence). This CDR3 spans 16 amino acids. As DNA, the CDR3 is TGTGCCAGTAGTACCGCTACAGGGTTAGGCAATCAGCCCCAGCATTTT. It yields the protein CASSTATGLGNQPQHF.

The gene calls are TRBV6-5 and TRBJ2-7; D is unclear. This CDR3 is built from 12 residues. V lost 5 bases to trimming and J lost 3 bases, with 8 bases between them. CDR1 and CDR2 from the germline V gene are MNHEY and SVGAGI. In DNA, the CDR3 is TGTGCCAGCAGTGGGCAAGACTACGAGCAGTACTTC. Its translation is CASSGQDYEQYF.

This clone was found once. The chain is built from TRBV7-2 and TRBJ2-2, with D uncertain. Trimming stripped 1 base from V and 3 bases from J, with 12 bases between. Germline CDR1 and CDR2: SGHTA and FQGNSA. The CDR3 consists of 16 residues. CDR3 DNA sequence: TGTGCCAGCAGCTTAGATTCGGCAGCCTACACCGGGGAGCTGTTTTTT. As protein: CASSLDSAAYTGELFF.

The chain joins TRBV5-1 to TRBJ2-5; 10 bases agree with TRBD2. This CDR3 region has 13 residues. With 4 bases clipped from V and 5 bases from J, the junction kept 2 bases outside the gene matches. From germline, CDR1 is SGHRS and CDR2 YFSETQ. The CDR3 sequence: CASSAGLAETQYF. In DNA, the CDR3 is TGCGCCAGCAGCGCGGGACTAGCGGAGACCCAGTACTTC.

The chain employs TRBV19 and TRBJ2-5; 7 positions agree with TRBD2. J gave up 5 bases and V 5 bases, and 5 bases lay outside the gene matches. CDR3 length: 13 residues. Germline V gene lookup returns CDR1 LNHDA and CDR2 SQIVND (reference sequence). The CDR3 nucleotides are TGTGCCAGTAGTCGGGAGGAGCGGGAGACCCAGTACTTC. Its translation: CASSREERETQYF.

The J gene is TRBJ1-1, the V gene TRBV7-9; D perhaps matches TRBD1 (6 bases). V lost 0 bases and J lost 3, with 14 bases in between. This CDR3 comprises 16 residues. The germline CDR1 and CDR2 sequences are SEHNR and FQNEAQ (reference sequence). The chain's CDR3 is CASSLAQGLRDTEAFF. The CDR3, as DNA: TGTGCCAGCAGCTTAGCACAGGGTTTGCGGGACACTGAAGCTTTCTTT.

Remarks on this clone: At the DNA level, this CDR3 is encoded by other sequences in the same sample as well. CDR3 loop: CASSIGQGLETQYF. The CDR3 DNA sequence: TGTGCCAGTAGTATTGGTCAGGGCTTGGAGACCCAGTACTTC. The rearrangement links TRBV19 to TRBJ2-5; D possibly corresponds to TRBD1 (5 bases). The CDR3 covers 14 residues. The germline V gene has CDR1 LNHDA and CDR2 SQIVND (reference sequence). V shed 3 bases and J shed 5 bases, with 13 bases lying between them.

CDR3 amino acids: CASSWGEALIVPRSYEQYF. For the CDR3, the DNA is TGTGCCAGCAGTTGGGGCGAGGCGCTGATAGTCCCTCGCTCCTACGAGCAGTACTTC. The rearrangement joins TRBV27 to TRBJ2-7, with a tentative D call TRBD1 (5 bases). Germline V CDR1 and CDR2: MNHEY, SMNVEV (reference sequence). This CDR3 is 19 amino acids long. The V end was cut by 4 bases, the J end by 0 bases, with 25 bases between.

The chain combines TRBV10-3 with TRBJ1-6; 9 nucleotides agree with TRBD1. Per the germline V gene, CDR1 is ENHRY and CDR2 is SYGVKD. V lost 4 bases, J lost 13 bases, and 2 bases stayed unmatched. The CDR3 totals 12 residues. The CDR3 is CAISGGQGPLHF. Written as DNA, the CDR3 is TGTGCCATCAGTGGGGGACAGGGCCCCCTCCACTTT.

V is TRBV30 and J is TRBJ2-5; D gene unclear. Trimming took 1 base from V and 5 from J, leaving 8 bases between them. CDR1 is GTSNPN and CDR2 is SVGIG in the germline V gene (reference sequence). The CDR3 extends over 12 amino acids. This chain's CDR3 is CAWSGPDETQYF. CDR3 DNA: TGTGCCTGGAGTGGGCCAGACGAGACCCAGTACTTC.

The genes are TRBV5-6 and TRBJ2-5; D call uncertain. The CDR3 is 15 residues long. From germline, CDR1 is SGHDT and CDR2 YYEEEE. V was cut by 3 bases and J by 1 base, with 13 bases left in between. The CDR3 is CASSSSLAAQETQYF. CDR3 nucleotides: TGTGCCAGCAGCTCTTCCTTGGCGGCCCAAGAGACCCAGTACTTC.

The chain joins TRBV19 to TRBJ1-2; 7 positions agree with TRBD1. This CDR3 contains 15 residues. The germline CDR1 and CDR2 sequences are LNHDA and SQIVND (reference sequence). V shed 5 bases and J 0 bases; nucleotides not matched to a gene: 6. The chain's CDR3 is CASSQGQYTNYGYTF. CDR3 in DNA: TGTGCCAGTAGTCAGGGACAGTACACTAACTATGGCTACACCTTC. Variable domain in full (rest from reference TRBV19 and TRBJ1-2): DGGITQSPKYLFRKEGQNVTLSCEQNLNHDAMYWYRQDPGQGLRLIYYSQIVNDFQKGDIAEGYSVSREKKESFPLTVTSAQKNPTAFYLCASSQGQYTNYGYTFGSGTRLTVV.

The V call is TRBV28, the J call TRBJ1-4; D gene uncertain. Germline CDR1 MDHEN, CDR2 SYDVKM. CDR3 length equals 14 residues. Trimming took 6 bases from V and 8 from J, leaving 16 bases between them. CDR3: CASSKSGIREKLFF. The DNA for the CDR3 is TGTGCCAGCAGCAAGAGTGGGATTAGAGAAAAACTGTTTTTT.

The genes are TRBV2 and TRBJ1-5; D remains unclear. From germline, CDR1 is SNHLY and CDR2 FYNNEI. Between the trimmed V and J ends, which lost 4 bases and 5 bases, there was a span of 15 bases. The length of the CDR3 is 15 residues. For the CDR3, the DNA is TGTGCCAGCAGTGTAAGAGGAGGCGGGGATCAGCCCCAGCATTTT. Amino acid sequence: CASSVRGGGDQPQHF. The full variable domain, completed using reference TRBV2 and TRBJ1-5, is EPEVTQTPSHQVTQMGQEVILRCVPISNHLYFYWYRQILGQKVEFLVSFYNNEISEKSEIFDDQFSVERPDGSNFTLKIRSTKLEDSAMYFCASSVRGGGDQPQHFGDGTRLSIL.

The V gene is TRBV4-3, the J gene TRBJ1-2; D not resolved. V lost 4 bases and J lost 4, with 16 bases in between. Germline CDR1 reads LGHNA; CDR2 reads YSLEER. The CDR3 runs to 15 residues. The DNA for the CDR3 is TGCGCCAGCAGCCGTTCCGAAGGGTTGCTCTATGGCTACACCTTC. It is translated as CASSRSEGLLYGYTF.

This clone was seen only once. The J gene is TRBJ1-5, the V gene TRBV2, with 7 bases matching TRBD1. The CDR3 extends over 16 amino acids. Germline V gene data show CDR1 as SNHLY and CDR2 as FYNNEI. J lost 2 bases, V lost 6 bases, and 10 bases had no gene match. The CDR3 nucleotides read TGTGCCAGCAGCGACAGGGTTGGTGTAGGCAATCAGCCCCAGCATTTT. Protein: CASSDRVGVGNQPQHF.

The genes are TRBV19 and TRBJ2-7; a possible D gene is TRBD1 (6 bases). Germline CDR1 LNHDA, CDR2 SQIVND (reference sequence). Trimming cost V 7 bases and J 6 bases, with 19 bases left between them. There are 14 residues in the CDR3. The CDR3 loop is CASTLDRWSGEQYF. CDR3 DNA: TGTGCCAGTACCCTTGACAGGTGGTCGGGCGAGCAGTACTTC.

Concerning this clone itself: Other DNA sequences in the same sample also yield this CDR3. The chain uses TRBV6-1 and TRBJ2-3; D is ambiguous. V was pared by 3 bases and J by 1 base, with 5 bases between. Germline CDR1 and CDR2: MNHNS and SASEGT. This CDR3 comprises 13 residues. CDR3 loop: CASSDTGTDTQYF. The DNA of the CDR3 is TGTGCCAGCAGTGACACGGGCACAGATACGCAGTATTTT.

This clone was recorded a few times. This chain connects TRBV2 to TRBJ1-5; D might be TRBD1 (6 bases). CDR3 length: 13 amino acids. V was pared by 6 bases and J by 10 bases, with 16 bases between. Germline values: CDR1 SNHLY, CDR2 FYNNEI. The CDR3 sequence is CASSVIQGRPQHF. The CDR3 nucleotides read TGTGCCAGCAGCGTGATACAGGGACGACCCCAGCATTTT.

With regard to this clone: Other DNA sequences of this sample code for an identical CDR3. V gene TRBV5-1 combines with J gene TRBJ1-6; a possible D gene is TRBD1 (6 bases). Looked up from germline, CDR1 is SGHRS and CDR2 is YFSETQ. The CDR3 contains 14 residues. The ends were cut back, 0 bases at V and 8 bases at J, with 9 bases in the middle. In DNA, the CDR3 is TGCGCCAGCAGCTTGGACAGGGTTTATTCACCCCTCCACTTT. As protein: CASSLDRVYSPLHF.

This clone was picked up one time. The V call is TRBV7-2, the J call TRBJ1-2; 7 bases are shared with TRBD1. Per the germline V gene, CDR1 is SGHTA and CDR2 is FQGNSA. Trimming cost V 2 bases and J 7 bases; bases outside gene matches: 10. This CDR3 has 15 amino acids. DNA for the CDR3: TGTGCCAGCAGCTTATCCGGCGGGGCAGGGGGTGGCTACACCTTC. It is translated as CASSLSGGAGGGYTF.

This clone was counted once. The V and J genes are TRBV5-1 and TRBJ2-7; TRBD2 aligns across 10 bases. The CDR3 length is 15 residues. The J segment lost 4 bases and the V segment lost 4 bases, leaving 8 bases of the junction unmatched. Per the germline V gene, CDR1 is SGHRS and CDR2 is YFSETQ. The chain's CDR3 is CASSIISGGIYEQYF. Written as DNA, the CDR3 is TGCGCCAGCAGCATTATTAGCGGGGGGATTTACGAGCAGTACTTC. Together with reference TRBV5-1 and TRBJ2-7, the CDR3 gives the full variable domain: KAGVTQTPRYLIKTRGQQVTLSCSPISGHRSVSWYQQTPGQGLQFLFEYFSETQRNKGNFPGRFSGRQFSNSRSEMNVSTLELGDSALYLCASSIISGGIYEQYFGPGTRLTVT.